This TCR beta chain is from a study of cytomegalovirus exposure and HLA in healthy donors. Study in general: Among the 350 to 400 donors who were genotyped, roughly 85% fell in the genetic ancestry cluster that is associated with self-reported Caucasian donors. Points from the study as a whole: Certain sequence variants were highly shared and formed a cluster, and this cluster was likely a sequencing artifact. Under in vitro conditions, a few CMV-associated chains were confirmed as specific for CMV antigens.

In the PCR, 60 Vbeta and 13 Jbeta primers were used. Assay used: immunoSEQ multiplex PCR; TCRdb lists only in-frame clones, some missing. This repertoire shows around 140,000 clones, 70% to 85% found once; its top ten account for approximately 9.7%. In regard to this clone: Its antigen is unidentified.

V shed 4 bases and J 3 bases; nucleotides not matched to a gene: 6. The CDR3 loop spans 14 amino acids. Germline V gene lookup returns CDR1 SGHDT and CDR2 YYEEEE. This chain joins TRBV5-6 and TRBJ2-7; 8 nucleotides match TRBD2. The sample taken for sequencing was PBMCs. The clonotype was recovered from a woman aged 60-75 years in good health and CMV-seropositive. CDR3 sequence: CASSTGLANYEQYF. CDR3 DNA sequence: TGTGCCAGCAGCACCGGACTAGCCAACTACGAGCAGTACTTC.